The next 2 T cell receptor beta chains were all read from a single sample in a study of T cells after yellow fever vaccination. TCRdb reprocessed the 5' RACE reads via MiXCR and lists one record per CDR3 protein. The sample lists 200,000 to 250,000 distinct CDR3 sequences; about 3% were seen once. The material was CD4+ T cells sorted from PBMCs, obtained 10 days after the yellow fever booster vaccination. The receptor source for this set is a young man who received the YFV17D yellow fever vaccine.

This clonotype was counted a few times. This CDR3 is CASSQDKFGRANTGELFF. CDR3 in DNA: TGTGCCAGCAGCCAAGATAAGTTCGGCCGGGCGAACACCGGGGAGCTGTTTTTT. The genes are TRBV3-1 and TRBJ2-2; D uncertain. Per the germline V gene, CDR1 is LGHDT and CDR2 is YNNKEL (reference sequence). The CDR3 is 18 amino acids. The V and J ends lost 0 bases and 0 bases respectively, with 14 bases between them.

The chain employs TRBV7-2 and TRBJ1-2; D not certain. The germline gives CDR1 SGHTA, CDR2 FQGNSA. This CDR3 has 13 residues. Trimming took off 7 bases at V and 3 bases at J, with 12 bases between the two ends. CDR3 coding DNA: TGTGCCAGCACCGACGACGGCGACTATGGCTACACCTTC. Translation gives CASTDDGDYGYTF.